The 26 T cell receptor beta chains listed next were all sequenced from one sample in a study of post-analysis software for immune sequencing data. The TCR beta cDNA libraries contained unique molecular identifiers. TCRdb redid the calling of the PCR reads with MiXCR, one entry per CDR3 protein. The sample lists about 540,000 distinct CDR3 sequences, about a third occurring once. General observations from the study: Relative to controls, patients had several TRBV segments at higher frequency, with TRBV5-6, TRBV5-1 and TRBV20-1 among these.

Their specific antigens are unknown. Source material: blood. These receptors originate from a girl between 2 and 17 years old with multiple sclerosis.

A few counts support this clonotype. This chain uses TRBV27 with TRBJ2-5; D remains unclear. Matching the DNA end better, TRBJ2-7 makes the J call doubtful. The CDR3 runs 13 residues. Germline CDR1 and CDR2: MNHEY and SMNVEV (reference sequence). The CDR3 reads CASTSQSGLEQYF. In nucleotides, the CDR3 is TGTGCCAGCACCTCCCAGTCGGGTCTCGAGCAGTACTTC.

The chain has TRBV7-9 and TRBJ2-1; weak D call: TRBD2 (5 bases). The V gene lost 5 bases and the J gene lost 8 bases, with 13 bases spanning the gap. This CDR3 has 13 residues. Germline CDR1 SEHNR, CDR2 FQNEAQ (reference sequence). The CDR3 is CASSLGLGDEQFF. CDR3 sequence (DNA): TGTGCCAGCAGCCTAGGACTGGGCGATGAGCAGTTCTTC. Full variable domain (missing parts from reference TRBV7-9 and TRBJ2-1): DTGVSQNPRHKITKRGQNVTFRCDPISEHNRLYWYRQTLGQGPEFLTYFQNEAQLEKSRLLSDRFSAERPKGSFSTLEIQRTEQGDSAMYLCASSLGLGDEQFFGPGTRLTVL.

This clonotype was found many times. V usage is TRBV6-6 and J usage is TRBJ1-2; D may be TRBD1 (6 bases). Trimming shortened V by 5 bases and J by 5 bases, and 15 bases separated the two germline ends. CDR3 length: 14 amino acids. The germline CDR1 and CDR2 sequences are MNHNY and SVGAGI (reference sequence). As DNA, the CDR3 is TGTGCCAGCAGTCCCCACGGGGGCTCATATGGCTACACCTTC. Encoded protein: CASSPHGGSYGYTF.

This chain uses TRBV4-1 with TRBJ2-5; D uncertain. V was shortened by 4 bases and J by 4 bases, with 10 bases between the two germline ends. The CDR3 sequence is 13 residues long. Germline CDR1 is MGHRA and CDR2 is YSYEKL. For the CDR3, the DNA is TGCGCCAGCAGCCCTCTCCTTGGAGAGACCCAGTACTTC. Protein product: CASSPLLGETQYF.

The gene calls are TRBV6-5 and TRBJ1-5; possibly TRBD1 for D (5 bases). The V end lost 2 bases, the J end lost 4 bases, and 6 bases lay between the germline ends. The CDR3 has 13 amino acids. The germline CDR1 and CDR2 sequences are MNHEY and SVGAGI. Written as DNA, the CDR3 is TGTGCCAGCAGTTACCAGGGTAATCAGCCCCAGCATTTT. Encoded protein: CASSYQGNQPQHF.

The rearrangement uses TRBV11-1 and TRBJ1-4; 7 bases fit TRBD1. V trimming: 4 bases; J trimming: 7 bases; junction bases outside the gene matches: 6. CDR3 length: 14 residues. Germline V gives CDR1 SGHAT, CDR2 FQDESV (reference sequence). The DNA for the CDR3 is TGTGCCAGCAGCTCCATGACAGGGAGTGAAAAACTGTTTTTT. Protein product: CASSSMTGSEKLFF.

This clonotype turned up a few times. This chain uses TRBV12-3 or TRBV12-4 with TRBJ2-3; TRBD1 agrees at 8 bases. This CDR3 contains 13 residues. Germline trimming cut 5 bases from V and 6 bases from J; bases unmatched to any gene: 4. CDR3 sequence reads: CASSDRGPDTQYF. CDR3 bases: TGTGCCAGCAGTGACAGGGGCCCCGATACGCAGTATTTT.

The J gene is TRBJ2-1, the V gene TRBV29-1; no reliable D call. Germline V CDR1 and CDR2: SQVTM, ANQGSEA. V lost 2 bases to trimming and J lost 7 bases, with 3 bases between them. This CDR3 contains 10 residues. This CDR3 reads CSVEPNEQFF. CDR3 bases: TGCAGCGTTGAACCGAATGAGCAGTTCTTC.

This clonotype was detected a few times. This chain uses TRBV7-9 with TRBJ1-2; D unclear. The CDR3 runs to 15 residues. Germline CDR1 SEHNR, CDR2 FQNEAQ (reference sequence). V shed 5 bases and J shed 4 bases, with 17 bases lying between them. In DNA, the CDR3 is TGTGCCAGCAGCCCCCCAGAGGCAGCCTCCTATGGCTACACCTTC. Encoded protein: CASSPPEAASYGYTF.

The chain links TRBV5-8 to TRBJ2-1; 15 positions match TRBD2. J was trimmed by 8 bases and V by 7 bases; bases with no gene match: 19. Looked up from germline, CDR1 is SGHTS and CDR2 is YDEGEE. This CDR3 region has 19 residues. For the CDR3, the DNA is TGTGCCAGCCGACAGCCGGGACTAGCGGGGGGAACGGGGTCCTATGAGCAGTTCTTC. It encodes CASRQPGLAGGTGSYEQFF.

This clonotype was detected a few times. The V gene is TRBV11-2, the J gene TRBJ2-7; D call uncertain. V lost 0 bases and J 2 bases, leaving 8 bases between the germline ends. CDR1 SGHAT and CDR2 FQNNGV come from the germline V gene. CDR3 length equals 14 residues. The CDR3 is CASSLEPLPYEQYF. The CDR3 DNA is TGTGCCAGCAGCTTAGAACCTTTACCCTACGAGCAGTACTTC.

Notes on this clonotype: A junction end diverges from the germline sequence, so it may reflect a read error. This sequence joins TRBV4-1 and TRBJ1-5; unclear D gene. Germline V lookup: CDR1 MGHRA, CDR2 YSYEKL. CDR3 size: 13 residues. CDR3 nucleotide sequence: TGCGCCAGCAACCAAGTCCCGTTGGAGCCCCAGCATTTT. Its translation: CASNQVPLEPQHF.

The chain couples TRBV4-2 to TRBJ1-2; D is unresolved. V shed 1 base and J shed 2 bases, with 8 bases lying between them. The CDR3 has 14 residues. Per the germline V gene, CDR1 is LGHNA and CDR2 is YNFKEQ. CDR3 in DNA: TGTGCCAGCAGCCAAGTGACGGGGAACTATGGCTACACCTTC. Its protein is CASSQVTGNYGYTF.

The chain uses TRBV4-2 and TRBJ1-6; TRBD1 matches 10 bases. Germline V gives CDR1 LGHNA, CDR2 YNFKEQ. The ends lost 0 bases at V and 9 bases at J; junction bases unmatched: 2. The CDR3 has 15 residues. The CDR3 bases are TGTGCCAGCAGCCAAGAAGGGGACAGGGGTTCACCCCTCCACTTT. Encoded protein: CASSQEGDRGSPLHF.

Note on this clonotype: This sequence may be a read error, since a much larger clone differs from it by one base. This chain connects TRBV5-5 to TRBJ2-7; no definite D call. This CDR3 has 13 residues. The V end was cut by 5 bases, the J end by 2 bases, with 11 bases between. Germline lookup yields CDR1 SGHKS and CDR2 YYEKEE (reference sequence). CDR3 region: CASRPSGAYEQYF. For the CDR3, the DNA is TGTGCCAGCAGACCCTCAGGAGCCTACGAGCAGTACTTC.

This chain uses TRBV3-1 with TRBJ2-2; no clear D gene. The CDR3 spans 13 residues. The germline V gene encodes CDR1 LGHDT and CDR2 YNNKEL (reference sequence). With 1 base removed from V and 7 bases from J, the gap between germline ends came to 7 bases. In DNA form, the CDR3 reads TGTGCCAGCAGCCAAGCCGGGTTCGGGGAGCTGTTTTTT. Residues: CASSQAGFGELFF. The entire variable domain, with the rest obtained from reference TRBV3-1 and TRBJ2-2, is as follows: DTAVSQTPKYLVTQMGNDKSIKCEQNLGHDTMYWYKQDSKKFLKIMFSYNNKELIINETVPNRFSPKSPDKAHLNLHINSLELGDSAVYFCASSQAGFGELFFGEGSRLTVL.

The J gene is TRBJ2-5, the V gene TRBV9; D unresolved. This CDR3 is built from 13 residues. Looked up from germline, CDR1 is SGDLS and CDR2 is YYNGEE. Between the trimmed V and J ends, which lost 0 bases and 4 bases, there was a span of 7 bases. The CDR3 DNA sequence: TGTGCCAGCAGCGTAGCTCTCCGAGAGACCCAGTACTTC. It specifies CASSVALRETQYF.

The sample holds one count of this clonotype. This chain links TRBV6-1 with TRBJ2-5; D may be TRBD1 (6 bases). The tail of the sequence fits TRBJ2-7 better, so the J call may be wrong. This CDR3 region has 15 residues. From germline, CDR1 is MNHNS and CDR2 SASEGT. This CDR3 is CASSEDAGALYEQYF. DNA for the CDR3: TGTGCCAGCAGTGAAGACGCAGGGGCCCTCTACGAGCAGTACTTC.

This chain links TRBV6-6 with TRBJ2-7; D is uncertain. The CDR3 contains 12 residues. Trimming left V 0 bases short and J 6 bases short, with 6 bases between. Germline assignment: CDR1 MNHNY and CDR2 SVGAGI (reference sequence). CDR3 sequence reads: CASSYSRCEQYF. CDR3 coding DNA: TGTGCCAGCAGTTACTCGCGCTGCGAGCAGTACTTC.

This clonotype occurred once. This chain uses TRBV4-1 with TRBJ1-4; D is perhaps TRBD1 (6 bases). V was clipped by 5 bases and J by 0 bases, with 25 bases between them. Per germline, CDR1 MGHRA and CDR2 YSYEKL. This CDR3 comprises 20 residues. In DNA form, the CDR3 reads TGCGCCAGCAGCAAGGGGAAGGGTATAGGACAGCTTGCAACTAATGAAAAACTGTTTTTT. The encoded protein is CASSKGKGIGQLATNEKLFF.

The sample holds a few counts of this clonotype. The chain employs TRBV5-1 and TRBJ2-5; the match to TRBD2 covers 9 bases. The V and J ends lost 4 bases and 0 bases, in that order; junction bases with no gene match: 13. The CDR3 consists of 18 residues. Germline assignment: CDR1 SGHRS and CDR2 YFSETQ. This CDR3 reads CASSPFSLAGMYQETQYF. DNA of the CDR3: TGCGCCAGCAGCCCGTTTTCGCTAGCGGGGATGTACCAAGAGACCCAGTACTTC.

This clonotype was seen more than once but under ten times. This rearrangement joins TRBV3-1 to TRBJ2-7, with 8 bases matching TRBD1. V shed 5 bases, J shed 3 bases, and the junction held 9 bases outside the gene matches. In germline, CDR1 is LGHDT, CDR2 YNNKEL (reference sequence). The CDR3 is 15 residues long. In DNA, the CDR3 is TGTGCCAGCAGCGGTACAGGGGGTCAGAGCTACGAGCAGTACTTC. This translates into CASSGTGGQSYEQYF.

V gene TRBV29-1 combines with J gene TRBJ1-1; D not certain. The CDR3 sequence is 14 residues long. The germline V gene encodes CDR1 SQVTM and CDR2 ANQGSEA. V lost 5 bases and J 1 base, leaving 14 bases between the germline ends. The CDR3 loop reads CSVRRGRANTEAFF. The DNA of the CDR3 is TGCAGCGTTCGGAGAGGTCGGGCGAACACTGAAGCTTTCTTT.

The V gene is TRBV6-1, the J gene TRBJ1-1; 7 nucleotides agree with TRBD1. The germline CDR1 and CDR2 sequences are MNHNS and SASEGT. The CDR3 has 16 residues. The ends lost 2 bases at V and 1 base at J; junction bases unmatched: 7. CDR3 sequence (DNA): TGTGCCAGCAGTGAACGGAGGGGGCTAAGGAACACTGAAGCTTTCTTT. This encodes CASSERRGLRNTEAFF.

The chain uses TRBV20-1 and TRBJ2-2; 7 nucleotides match TRBD2. The germline gives CDR1 DFQATT, CDR2 SNEGSKA (reference sequence). After removal of 4 bases from V and 5 bases from J, the junction contained 7 bases not matched to a gene. This CDR3 spans 14 amino acids. CDR3 loop: CSAIKAGTTGELFF. CDR3 in DNA: TGCAGTGCTATCAAAGCGGGGACTACCGGGGAGCTGTTTTTT.

The sample holds a few counts of this clonotype. The chain couples TRBV5-1 to TRBJ1-1, with D possibly TRBD1 on 6 matching bases. The CDR3 sequence is 14 residues long. Germline V lookup: CDR1 SGHRS, CDR2 YFSETQ. The germline V and J ends were trimmed by 3 bases and 5 bases, with 14 bases remaining between them. The CDR3 nucleotides are TGCGCCAGCAGCTCTTACAGGGAGGGTACTGAAGCTTTCTTT. Its translation is CASSSYREGTEAFF. Supplemented by reference TRBV5-1 and TRBJ1-1, the full variable domain reads KAGVTQTPRYLIKTRGQQVTLSCSPISGHRSVSWYQQTPGQGLQFLFEYFSETQRNKGNFPGRFSGRQFSNSRSEMNVSTLELGDSALYLCASSSYREGTEAFFGQGTRLTVV.